This T cell receptor beta chain came from a study of identical twins. Study-level findings and limits: Low generation probability was overrepresented in out-of-frame alpha sequences shared by twins. Partly confounded zero-insertion analyses could result from invariant MAIT and iNKT cells.

The authors used template switching to add a universal primer site and gave cDNA unique molecular identifiers. Using its own MiXCR run on the 5' RACE reads, TCRdb lists one record per CDR3 protein. The table has some 330,000 distinct CDR3 sequences, roughly 9% seen once. Each donor (without exception) was a healthy Caucasian. The CDR3 is made up of 14 amino acids. The ends were cut back, 4 bases at V and 6 bases at J, with 12 bases in the middle. CDR1 is LNHDA, CDR2 SQIVND, per germline (reference sequence). Details on this clonotype: Its antigen remains unidentified.

This clonotype was sampled from a woman between 50 and 59 years old in good health. The chain links TRBV19 to TRBJ2-2; a weak D match, TRBD1 (5 bases). Sequencing used naive T cells sorted from blood. In nucleotides, the CDR3 is TGTGCCAGTAGTACCCCCCCAGGGTCCGGGGAGCTGTTTTTT. It codes for CASSTPPGSGELFF.